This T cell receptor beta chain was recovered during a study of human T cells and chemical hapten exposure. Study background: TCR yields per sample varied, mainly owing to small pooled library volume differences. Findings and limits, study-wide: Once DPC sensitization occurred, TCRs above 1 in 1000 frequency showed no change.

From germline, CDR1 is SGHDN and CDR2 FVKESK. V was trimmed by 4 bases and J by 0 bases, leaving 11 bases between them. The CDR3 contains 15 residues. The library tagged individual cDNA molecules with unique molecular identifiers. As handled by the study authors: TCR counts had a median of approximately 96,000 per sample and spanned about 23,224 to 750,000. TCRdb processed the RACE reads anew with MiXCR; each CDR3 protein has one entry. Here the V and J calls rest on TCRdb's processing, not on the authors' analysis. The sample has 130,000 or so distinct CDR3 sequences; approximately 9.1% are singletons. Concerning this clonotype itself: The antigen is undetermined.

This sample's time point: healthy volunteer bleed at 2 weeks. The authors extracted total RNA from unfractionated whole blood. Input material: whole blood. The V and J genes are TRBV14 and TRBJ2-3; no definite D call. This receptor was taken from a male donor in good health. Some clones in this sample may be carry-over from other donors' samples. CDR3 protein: CASSPRLDSTDTQYF. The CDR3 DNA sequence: TGTGCCAGCAGCCCGCGGCTAGACAGCACAGATACGCAGTATTTT.